These 23 T cell receptor beta chains share one sample of origin, sequenced in a study of cytomegalovirus exposure and HLA in healthy donors. 60 Vbeta and 13 Jbeta primers were used in PCR. The assay was immunoSEQ multiplex PCR, and TCRdb's table has in-frame clones only and misses some. The table shows around 140,000 clones, with approximately 80% occurring only once. The sequencing input was PBMCs. The receptors come from a woman aged 55-75 years in good health and CMV-seronegative.

The V and J genes are TRBV18 and TRBJ2-5; the D gene is possibly TRBD1 (5 bases). The CDR3 spans 13 residues. V was pared by 3 bases and J by 1 base, with 6 bases between. Per the germline V gene, CDR1 is KGHSH and CDR2 is LQKENI. CDR3 sequence: CASSPTVQETQYF. The CDR3 nucleotides read TGTGCCAGCTCACCGACAGTCCAAGAGACCCAGTACTTC. Drawing the rest from reference TRBV18 and TRBJ2-5, the complete variable domain is NAGVMQNPRHLVRRRGQEARLRCSPMKGHSHVYWYRQLPEEGLKFMVYLQKENIIDESGMPKERFSAEFPKEGPSILRIQQVVRGDSAAYFCASSPTVQETQYFGPGTRLLVL.

The V and J genes are TRBV5-1 and TRBJ2-5; weak D call: TRBD1 (5 bases). CDR3 length equals 14 residues. Looked up from germline, CDR1 is SGHRS and CDR2 is YFSETQ. Trimming took 1 base from V and 0 from J, leaving 7 bases between them. Here the CDR3 DNA reads TGCGCCAGCAGCTTGTCAGGGTACCAAGAGACCCAGTACTTC. Protein product: CASSLSGYQETQYF.

The CDR3 region is CASSGGALYEQYF. The DNA for the CDR3 is TGCGCCAGCAGCGGAGGGGCCCTGTACGAGCAGTACTTC. The genes are TRBV10-1 and TRBJ2-7; possibly TRBD2 for D (6 bases). Germline V lookup: CDR1 WNHNN, CDR2 SYGVQD (reference sequence). V was cut by 6 bases and J by 4 bases, with 13 bases left in between. The CDR3 has 13 amino acids.

The chain recombines TRBV18 with TRBJ1-2; no firm D call. The V gene's germline CDR1 is KGHSH and CDR2 LQKENI. The CDR3 sequence is 14 residues long. The V and J ends lost 2 bases and 6 bases respectively, with 13 bases between them. CDR3 residues: CASSPEGGKNGYTF. Written as DNA, the CDR3 is TGTGCCAGCTCACCAGAGGGAGGTAAAAATGGCTACACCTTC.

This clone was picked up a small number of times. The V gene is TRBV4-1, the J gene TRBJ1-3, with TRBD1 matching 12 bases. Germline CDR1 reads MGHRA; CDR2 reads YSYEKL. The V gene end was trimmed by 3 bases and the J gene end by 2 bases; junction bases not matched to a gene: 5. The CDR3 contains 17 residues. CDR3 nucleotides: TGCGCCAGCAGCCAGGGGGGACAGGGGGCCCCTGGAAACACCATATATTTT. This gives the protein CASSQGGQGAPGNTIYF.

This chain connects TRBV28 to TRBJ2-7; D unclear. Germline assignment: CDR1 MDHEN and CDR2 SYDVKM. The V end was cut by 7 bases, the J end by 6 bases, with 19 bases between. The CDR3 has 14 amino acids. CDR3 coding DNA: TGTGCCAGCACTCTCGGGTTGCCCCGAGGCGAGCAGTACTTC. It is translated as CASTLGLPRGEQYF.

This clone has only a few counts. The rearrangement uses TRBV5-4 and TRBJ2-1; 9 bases are a match to TRBD2. Germline V gene data show CDR1 as SGHNT and CDR2 as YYREEE (reference sequence). The V and J ends lost 4 bases and 3 bases, in that order; junction bases with no gene match: 5. The CDR3 totals 15 residues. The CDR3 is CASSVGTSIYNEQFF. For the CDR3, the DNA is TGTGCCAGCAGCGTGGGGACTAGCATCTACAATGAGCAGTTCTTC.

The chain joins TRBV7-3 to TRBJ2-5; maybe TRBD2 (6 bases). Trimming stripped 5 bases from V and 5 bases from J, with 15 bases between. The CDR3 contains 14 residues. Germline loops: CDR1 SGHTA, CDR2 FQGTGA. CDR3 bases: TGTGCCAGCAGCGCTCTTTCTAGCGAGGAGACCCAGTACTTC. It codes for CASSALSSEETQYF.

The rearrangement uses TRBV5-1 and TRBJ2-7, with 7 bases fitting TRBD2. Germline lookup yields CDR1 SGHRS and CDR2 YFSETQ. After removal of 0 bases from V and 6 bases from J, the junction contained 9 bases not matched to a gene. The CDR3 extends over 15 amino acids. The DNA of the CDR3 is TGCGCCAGCAGCTTGGAGGCGGGAGAGTCGGGCGAGCAGTACTTC. Residues: CASSLEAGESGEQYF.

This clone has more than one count but fewer than ten. The J gene is TRBJ1-1, the V gene TRBV5-6; 7 bases map to TRBD1. This CDR3 comprises 14 residues. Unmatched junction bases numbered 8, after V lost 4 bases and J lost 5 bases. CDR1 SGHDT and CDR2 YYEEEE come from the germline V gene. CDR3 in amino acids: CASSRQGIGTEAFF. CDR3 nucleotides: TGTGCCAGCAGCCGACAGGGTATCGGGACTGAAGCTTTCTTT.

The CDR3 protein is CASSLGLAGVLDTQYF. DNA of the CDR3: TGCGCCAGCAGCTTGGGACTAGCGGGAGTTCTAGATACGCAGTATTTT. The chain carries TRBV5-1 and TRBJ2-3; TRBD2 aligns across 12 bases. Germline V gene lookup returns CDR1 SGHRS and CDR2 YFSETQ. Unmatched junction bases numbered 4, after V lost 0 bases and J lost 5 bases. This CDR3 is 16 amino acids long.

This chain links TRBV7-3 with TRBJ1-6; TRBD1 matches 8 bases. The CDR3 consists of 14 residues. Germline trimming cut 5 bases from V and 8 bases from J; bases unmatched to any gene: 5. The V gene's germline CDR1 is SGHTA and CDR2 FQGTGA. The CDR3 nucleotides are TGTGCCAGCAGCACCGGACAGGGAGATTCACCCCTCCACTTT. Translated, it gives CASSTGQGDSPLHF.

The J gene is TRBJ2-1, the V gene TRBV7-9; 8 bases agree with TRBD2. Trimming cost V 0 bases and J 4 bases; bases outside gene matches: 2. CDR3 length: 15 residues. Germline values: CDR1 SEHNR, CDR2 FQNEAQ (reference sequence). CDR3 loop: CASSLAGGRYNEQFF. CDR3 nucleotides: TGTGCCAGCAGCTTAGCTGGCGGGAGGTACAATGAGCAGTTCTTC. The whole variable domain, filled in from reference TRBV7-9 and TRBJ2-1, reads DTGVSQNPRHKITKRGQNVTFRCDPISEHNRLYWYRQTLGQGPEFLTYFQNEAQLEKSRLLSDRFSAERPKGSFSTLEIQRTEQGDSAMYLCASSLAGGRYNEQFFGPGTRLTVL.

This chain connects TRBV28 to TRBJ2-2, with D possibly being TRBD1 (6 bases). The ends were cut back, 1 base at V and 6 bases at J, with 18 bases in the middle. This CDR3 is 17 amino acids long. Per the germline V gene, CDR1 is MDHEN and CDR2 is SYDVKM. The CDR3, as DNA: TGTGCCAGCAGTTTATTCAAAGCCACAGGGCGGTCCGGGGAGCTGTTTTTT. This translates into CASSLFKATGRSGELFF.

The table lists this clone with a few counts. This chain connects TRBV2 to TRBJ2-2; TRBD2 aligns across 9 bases. The V segment lost 11 bases and the J segment 6 bases; nucleotides outside the gene matches: 7. The germline gives CDR1 SNHLY, CDR2 FYNNEI. This CDR3 has 13 amino acids. The DNA for the CDR3 is TGTGCCTTGGGGTTAGCGGGAGCCGGGGAGCTGTTTTTT. Translating it yields CALGLAGAGELFF.

For this clone: One end of the junction does not line up with germline, which may come from a read error. The chain has TRBV2 and TRBJ2-3; 8 bases align to TRBD1. CDR1 SNHLY and CDR2 FYNNEI come from the germline V gene. The CDR3 contains 15 residues. CDR3 nucleotide sequence: TGTGCCGGCAGTGTGGCAGGGGGCTACACAGATACGCAGTATTTT. It codes for CAGSVAGGYTDTQYF. Based on the CDR3 plus reference TRBV2 and TRBJ2-3, the full variable domain is EPEVTQTPSHQVTQMGQEVILRCVPISNHLYFYWYRQILGQKVEFLVSFYNNEISEKSEIFDDQFSVERPDGSNFTLKIRSTKLEDSAMYFCAGSVAGGYTDTQYFGPGTRLTVL.

CDR3 loop: CASSLFRYGYTF. The CDR3 DNA reads as TGTGCCAGCAGTTTATTCAGATATGGCTACACCTTC. The V call is TRBV28, the J call TRBJ1-2; D remains ambiguous. The CDR3 length is 12 residues. Trimming took 1 base from V and 5 from J, leaving 5 bases between them. Germline V lookup: CDR1 MDHEN, CDR2 SYDVKM.

V usage is TRBV4-2 and J usage is TRBJ2-7, with 7 bases that match TRBD2. This CDR3 has 16 residues. Trimming removed 0 bases from V and 3 bases from J; junction bases left unmatched: 8. The germline V gene encodes CDR1 LGHNA and CDR2 YNFKEQ. DNA for the CDR3: TGTGCCAGCAGCCAAGACGATGGCGGGAGACTCTACGAGCAGTACTTC. This gives the protein CASSQDDGGRLYEQYF.

The chain uses TRBV7-8 and TRBJ1-1, with a weak D call TRBD1 (6 bases). V was pared by 1 base and J by 4 bases, with 19 bases between. The germline gives CDR1 SGHVS, CDR2 FQNEAQ. The CDR3 sequence is 17 residues long. CDR3 protein: CASSLVGAGVGVTEAFF. The DNA of the CDR3 is TGTGCCAGCAGCTTAGTTGGGGCAGGGGTGGGTGTCACTGAAGCTTTCTTT.

The genes are TRBV2 and TRBJ2-5, with 7 bases lining up with TRBD1. J gave up 5 bases and V 7 bases, and 13 bases lay outside the gene matches. CDR1 is SNHLY and CDR2 is FYNNEI in the germline V gene. CDR3 length: 15 residues. The CDR3 here is CASTEETGLAETQYF. The CDR3 DNA is TGTGCCAGCACCGAGGAGACAGGGCTGGCGGAGACCCAGTACTTC.

The chain is built from TRBV28 and TRBJ1-2; TRBD1 matches 11 bases. CDR1 is MDHEN and CDR2 is SYDVKM in the germline V gene. J gave up 8 bases and V 1 base, and 6 bases lay outside the gene matches. The length of the CDR3 is 15 residues. CDR3 sequence reads: CASSLSWTGGKGYTF. The DNA of the CDR3 is TGTGCCAGCAGTTTATCCTGGACAGGGGGCAAAGGCTACACCTTC.

V usage is TRBV7-8 and J usage is TRBJ2-5, with TRBD1 identical over 9 bases. The J call could be wrong; TRBJ2-7 is a better fit for the DNA end. The CDR3 has 14 residues. The germline V gene encodes CDR1 SGHVS and CDR2 FQNEAQ. The CDR3 region has the DNA TGTGCCAGCAGCTTGGACAGGGGATGGAGCGAGCAGTACTTC. This sequence encodes CASSLDRGWSEQYF.

Here the CDR3 reads CASSRWIPQGMNTEAFF. The CDR3, as DNA: TGTGCCAGCAGCCGCTGGATCCCTCAGGGGATGAACACTGAAGCTTTCTTT. The chain couples TRBV7-2 to TRBJ1-1; possible D gene TRBD1, 6 bases. The CDR3 is 17 residues long. V was pared by 5 bases and J by 0 bases, with 19 bases between. Germline CDR1 is SGHTA and CDR2 is FQGNSA.